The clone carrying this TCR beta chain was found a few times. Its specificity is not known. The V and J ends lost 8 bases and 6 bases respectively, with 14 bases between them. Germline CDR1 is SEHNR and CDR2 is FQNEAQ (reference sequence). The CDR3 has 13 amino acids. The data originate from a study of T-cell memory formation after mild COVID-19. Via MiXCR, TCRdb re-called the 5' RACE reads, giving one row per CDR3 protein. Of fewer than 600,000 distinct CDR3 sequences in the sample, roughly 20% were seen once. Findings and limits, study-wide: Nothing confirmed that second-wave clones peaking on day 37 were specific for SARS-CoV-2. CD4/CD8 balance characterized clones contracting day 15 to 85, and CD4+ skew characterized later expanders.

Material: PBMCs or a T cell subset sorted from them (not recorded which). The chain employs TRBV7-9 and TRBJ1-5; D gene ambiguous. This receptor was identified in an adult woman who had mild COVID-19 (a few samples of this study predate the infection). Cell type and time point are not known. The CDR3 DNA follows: TGTGCCAGCGCTTTTGCGGGTTCTCAGCCCCAGCATTTT. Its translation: CASAFAGSQPQHF.